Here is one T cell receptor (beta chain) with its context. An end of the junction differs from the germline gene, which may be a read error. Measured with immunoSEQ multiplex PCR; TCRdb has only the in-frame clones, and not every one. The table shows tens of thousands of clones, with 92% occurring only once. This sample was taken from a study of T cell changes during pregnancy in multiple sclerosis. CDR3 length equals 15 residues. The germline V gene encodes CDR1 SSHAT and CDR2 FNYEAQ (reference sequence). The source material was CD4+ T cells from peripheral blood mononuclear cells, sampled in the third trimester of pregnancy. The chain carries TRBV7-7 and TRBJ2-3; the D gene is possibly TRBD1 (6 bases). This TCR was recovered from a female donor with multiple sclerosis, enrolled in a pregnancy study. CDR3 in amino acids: CASSRGGNPTDTQYF. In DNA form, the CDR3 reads TGTGCTAGCAGCCGAGGGGGTAACCCCACAGATACGCAGTATTTT.